This is a list of T cell receptor beta chains from one sample in a study of blood T cell repertoires in COVID-19. The data were produced by immunoSEQ multiplex PCR, yet TCRdb's version contains in-frame clones alone and is incomplete. The sample gives some 100,000 clones, roughly four fifths of which show up once; around 9.3% is in the top ten. Sequenced input: peripheral blood. These receptors originate from a human donor in a cohort sampled during active COVID-19. The CDR3 runs from the conserved cysteine through the conserved F or W. D genes are given only for firm matches. For some rows the clone size is stated as once, few or many, or as a class when expanded; others skip it.

>TRBJ1-4|TRBV7-6|NA|NA
CASSLASRPTNEKLFF
TGTGCCAGCAGCTTAGCGTCCAGGCCAACTAATGAAAAACTGTTTTTT
>TRBJ1-6|TRBV6-5|NA|TRBD1
CASSYSQGAASPLHF
TGTGCCAGCAGTTACTCACAGGGGGCCGCTTCACCCCTCCACTTT
>TRBJ1-4|TRBV12-3/TRBV12-4|NA|NA
CASSRRVDEKLFF
TGTGCCAGCAGTCGGCGGGTAGATGAAAAACTGTTTTTT
>TRBJ1-1|TRBV30|NA|TRBD1
CAWNRGMNTEAFF
TGTGCCTGGAACAGGGGCATGAACACTGAAGCTTTCTTT
>TRBJ1-2|TRBV29-1|few|NA
CSVERSGLGYTF
TGCAGCGTTGAAAGGTCAGGGTTAGGCTACACCTTC
>TRBJ2-7|TRBV15|NA|TRBD1
CATSTGTDYEQYF
TGTGCCACCAGCACGGGGACAGACTACGAGCAGTACTTC
>TRBJ2-6|TRBV15|once|NA
CATSSSNYYSGANVLTF
TGTGCCACCAGCAGCTCCAATTACTACTCTGGGGCCAACGTCCTGACTTTC
>TRBJ2-1|TRBV7-9|few|TRBD2
CASSLSRLAAYNEQFF
TGTGCCAGCAGCTTAAGTCGACTAGCGGCCTACAATGAGCAGTTCTTC
>TRBJ2-7|TRBV12-3/TRBV12-4|NA|NA
CASSFQGSYEQYF
TGTGCCAGCAGTTTCCAGGGGTCCTACGAGCAGTACTTC
>TRBJ1-4|TRBV6-6|NA|NA
CASRGGEKLFF
TGTGCCAGCAGGGGGGGTGAAAAACTGTTTTTT
>TRBJ1-1|TRBV14|NA|NA
CASSRQSSTEAFF
TGTGCCAGCAGCAGACAGTCCAGCACTGAAGCTTTCTTT
>TRBJ1-2|TRBV6-2/TRBV6-3|NA|NA
CASSPGGTNYGYTF
TGTGCCAGCAGTCCCGGGGGTACTAACTATGGCTACACCTTC
>TRBJ2-7|TRBV12-3/TRBV12-4|NA|NA
CASSLPGEVEQYF
TGTGCCAGCAGTTTACCGGGAGAGGTTGAGCAGTACTTC
>TRBJ2-7|TRBV10-3|NA|TRBD2
CAIRGLAGTYEQYF
TGTGCCATCAGGGGACTAGCGGGGACCTACGAGCAGTACTTC
>TRBJ2-2|TRBV4-3|NA|NA
CASSQGHPTGELFF
TGCGCCAGCAGCCAGGGACACCCCACCGGGGAGCTGTTTTTT
>TRBJ2-3|TRBV9|few|TRBD2
CASSVAPGLAGVNTDTQYF
TGTGCCAGCAGCGTAGCCCCGGGACTAGCGGGGGTGAACACAGATACGCAGTATTTT
>TRBJ1-1|TRBV10-3|NA|NA
CAISEQQGNTEAFF
TGTGCCATCAGTGAACAACAGGGAAACACTGAAGCTTTCTTT
>TRBJ1-1|TRBV19|NA|TRBD1
CASSLGTGSTEAFF
TGTGCCAGTAGTCTGGGGACAGGGAGCACTGAAGCTTTCTTT
>TRBJ1-6|TRBV5-4|once|TRBD1
CASSRTGANSPLHF
TGTGCCAGCAGCAGGACAGGGGCTAATTCACCCCTCCACTTT
>TRBJ2-2|TRBV6-4|NA|TRBD1
CASSQDRGATGELFF
TGTGCCAGCAGTCAAGACAGGGGGGCCACCGGGGAGCTGTTTTTT
>TRBJ1-4|TRBV5-6|NA|NA
CASSLAGHGTEKLFF
TGTGCCAGCAGCTTGGCGGGACACGGGACCGAAAAACTGTTTTTT
>TRBJ2-7|TRBV18|NA|NA
CASSPGATGYLREQYF
TGTGCCAGCTCACCGGGGGCGACAGGTTATCTTCGCGAGCAGTACTTC
>TRBJ1-1|TRBV7-9|NA|NA
CASSLSVGGAFF
TGTGCCAGCAGCTTATCGGTGGGGGGAGCTTTCTTT
>TRBJ1-1|TRBV5-1|NA|NA
CASSLVVGGGTEAFF
TGCGCCAGCAGCTTGGTGGTAGGGGGTGGCACTGAAGCTTTCTTT
>TRBJ2-3|TRBV30|NA|NA
CAWTSSTDTQYF
TGTGCCTGGACTTCTAGCACAGATACGCAGTATTTT
>TRBJ2-7|TRBV12-3/TRBV12-4|NA|TRBD2
CASSKREPYEQYF
TGTGCCAGCAGCAAGCGGGAGCCTTACGAGCAGTACTTC
>TRBJ2-7|TRBV29-1|NA|NA
CSFSPIGGSSYEQYF
TGCAGCTTTTCCCCCATTGGCGGAAGCTCCTACGAGCAGTACTTC
>TRBJ2-2|TRBV2|NA|NA
CASSLGRNTGELFF
TGTGCCAGCAGTCTGGGCAGAAACACCGGGGAGCTGTTTTTT
>TRBJ2-7|TRBV5-4|NA|TRBD2
CASSLDRPGLAGDYEQYF
TGTGCCAGCAGCTTGGATCGCCCCGGACTAGCGGGGGACTACGAGCAGTACTTC
>TRBJ2-7|TRBV6-6|NA|NA
CASSYRTMYEQYF
TGTGCCAGCAGTTACCGAACTATGTACGAGCAGTACTTC
>TRBJ2-7|TRBV15|NA|TRBD1
CATSRESGTGGEQYF
TGTGCCACCAGCAGAGAATCCGGGACAGGCGGCGAGCAGTACTTC
>TRBJ2-2|TRBV11-2|NA|TRBD1
CASSSWTGVGSGELFF
TGTGCCAGCAGCTCCTGGACAGGGGTAGGGAGCGGGGAGCTGTTTTTT
>TRBJ1-4|TRBV7-2|NA|NA
CASSLVVATNEKLFF
TGTGCCAGCAGCTTAGTAGTAGCAACTAATGAAAAACTGTTTTTT
>TRBJ1-2|TRBV18|NA|TRBD1
CASSPGQGRPNYGYTF
TGTGCCAGCTCACCGGGACAGGGGAGACCTAACTATGGCTACACCTTC
>TRBJ1-6|TRBV5-4|NA|NA
CASTLFPSSYNSPLHF
TGTGCCAGCACCTTATTCCCGAGCTCCTATAATTCACCCCTCCACTTT
>TRBJ2-7|TRBV5-6|NA|TRBD1
CASSGRGQGYEQYF
TGTGCCAGCAGCGGCCGCGGACAGGGCTACGAGCAGTACTTC
>TRBJ1-4|TRBV30|NA|NA
CAWSRWGANEKLFF
TGTGCCTGGAGTAGGTGGGGGGCTAATGAAAAACTGTTTTTT
>TRBJ1-2|TRBV20-1|NA|NA
CSASRGGADGYTF
TGCAGTGCTAGTCGGGGGGGCGCGGATGGCTACACCTTC
>TRBJ1-1|TRBV5-1|NA|NA
CASSFGQNTEAFF
TGCGCCAGCAGCTTTGGACAGAACACTGAAGCTTTCTTT
>TRBJ2-3|TRBV5-6|many|NA
CASSSGSGSSGTDTQYF
TGTGCCAGCAGCTCCGGATCCGGATCAAGCGGCACAGATACGCAGTATTTT
>TRBJ2-5|TRBV5-8|NA|TRBD1
CASSYGTGNQETQYF
TGTGCCAGCAGCTACGGGACAGGGAACCAAGAGACCCAGTACTTC
>TRBJ1-5|TRBV7-9|few|NA
CASSLEAGLGNQPQHF
TGTGCCAGCAGCTTAGAGGCAGGGTTGGGCAATCAGCCCCAGCATTTT
>TRBJ2-5|TRBV28|NA|NA
CASRAGQLETQYF
TGTGCCAGCAGGGCGGGACAGCTAGAGACCCAGTACTTC
>TRBJ1-4|TRBV6-5|once|NA
CGTGTDYEKLFF
TGTGGAACAGGGACGGATTATGAAAAACTGTTTTTT
>TRBJ2-5|TRBV7-3|NA|TRBD1
CASSAGQGDPQYF
TGTGCCAGCAGCGCGGGACAGGGGGACCCCCAGTACTTC
>TRBJ1-5|TRBV18|once|NA
CASSPDPGRGPQHF
TGTGCCAGCTCACCGGACCCAGGCCGGGGACCCCAGCATTTT
>TRBJ2-4|TRBV5-8|NA|NA
CASSLRGGELLAKNIQYF
TGTGCCAGCAGCTTGAGGGGCGGAGAGCTTCTAGCCAAAAACATTCAGTACTTC
>TRBJ1-2|TRBV6-2/TRBV6-3|NA|NA
CASSQDSYGYTF
TGTGCCAGCAGCCAGGACAGCTATGGCTACACCTTC
>TRBJ1-5|TRBV5-8|NA|NA
CASTRGGGNQPQHF
TGTGCCAGCACGCGGGGAGGAGGCAATCAGCCCCAGCATTTT
>TRBJ1-1|TRBV5-1|NA|NA
CASSLNRNTEAFF
TGCGCCAGCAGCTTGAACAGGAACACTGAAGCTTTCTTT